The 9 T cell receptor beta chains below were found in one sample sequenced in a study of blood T cell repertoires in COVID-19. The repertoire was sequenced with immunoSEQ multiplex PCR; TCRdb's copy has only in-frame clones and lacks some. The sample contains roughly 49,000 clones, around 80% of which appear only once. What was sequenced was peripheral blood. These receptors originate from an elderly woman with acute or convalescent COVID-19.

This rearrangement joins TRBV5-1 to TRBJ2-7, with 9 bases fitting TRBD1. With 5 bases clipped from V and 5 bases from J, the junction kept 5 bases outside the gene matches. The CDR3 totals 13 residues. CDR1 is SGHRS and CDR2 is YFSETQ in the germline V gene. The CDR3 DNA reads as TGCGCCAGCAGTGGACAGGGGCCAAACGAGCAGTACTTC. Protein product: CASSGQGPNEQYF.

The chain is built from TRBV24-1 and TRBJ2-3, with 7 bases fitting TRBD1. Germline assignment: CDR1 KGHDR and CDR2 SFDVKD. The CDR3 spans 17 residues. V lost 6 bases to trimming and J lost 2 bases; unmatched junction nucleotides: 13. The CDR3 spells CATSHPNRDRVTDTQYF. Written as DNA, the CDR3 is TGTGCCACCAGTCACCCCAACCGCGACAGGGTCACAGATACGCAGTATTTT.

This sequence joins TRBV4-1 and TRBJ1-4, with D perhaps matching TRBD1 (5 bases). The V gene lost 4 bases and the J gene lost 8 bases, with 17 bases spanning the gap. This CDR3 region has 15 residues. Per the germline V gene, CDR1 is MGHRA and CDR2 is YSYEKL. This CDR3 is CASSRGGEGGEKLFF. For the CDR3, the DNA is TGCGCCAGCAGCCGCGGGGGGGAAGGTGGGGAAAAACTGTTTTTT.

This chain joins TRBV14 and TRBJ2-5, with unresolved D. The CDR3 totals 14 residues. The germline gives CDR1 SGHDN, CDR2 FVKESK. V was clipped by 5 bases and J by 3 bases, with 13 bases between them. CDR3 bases: TGTGCCAGCAGCACCCTGAGTTTGGAAGAGACCCAGTACTTC. Its translation is CASSTLSLEETQYF.

The rearrangement uses TRBV11-2 and TRBJ1-1; weak D call: TRBD1 (5 bases). Trimming took 1 base from V and 2 from J, leaving 8 bases between them. The CDR3 contains 14 residues. Germline V gives CDR1 SGHAT, CDR2 FQNNGV. The CDR3 nucleotides read TGTGCCAGCAGCTTAGGGGGGGATAACACTGAAGCTTTCTTT. Amino acids: CASSLGGDNTEAFF. Based on the CDR3 plus reference TRBV11-2 and TRBJ1-1, the full variable domain is EAGVAQSPRYKIIEKRQSVAFWCNPISGHATLYWYQQILGQGPKLLIQFQNNGVVDDSQLPKDRFSAERLKGVDSTLKIQPAKLEDSAVYLCASSLGGDNTEAFFGQGTRLTVV.

This rearrangement joins TRBV13 to TRBJ2-7; tentatively, D is TRBD2 (6 bases). Trimming shortened V by 5 bases and J by 1 base, and 12 bases separated the two germline ends. CDR3 length: 14 amino acids. Germline assignment: CDR1 PRHDT and CDR2 FYEKMQ (reference sequence). CDR3 nucleotides: TGTGCCAGCAGCCCTGGGGGGACTTCCTACGAGCAGTACTTC. Amino acids: CASSPGGTSYEQYF. The variable domain in full, with the rest retrieved from reference TRBV13 and TRBJ2-7, is AAGVIQSPRHLIKEKRETATLKCYPIPRHDTVYWYQQGPGQDPQFLISFYEKMQSDKGSIPDRFSAQQFSDYHSELNMSSLELGDSALYFCASSPGGTSYEQYFGPGTRLTVT.

The V call is TRBV30, the J call TRBJ1-4, with a possible D match to TRBD1 (5 bases). The ends were cut back, 0 bases at V and 6 bases at J, with 14 bases in the middle. The CDR3 spans 15 residues. The germline CDR1 and CDR2 sequences are GTSNPN and SVGIG (reference sequence). The CDR3 protein is CAWSVLAGSYEKLFF. CDR3 DNA: TGTGCCTGGAGTGTACTTGCAGGGTCCTATGAAAAACTGTTTTTT.

The chain links TRBV21-1 to TRBJ2-4; the D call of TRBD1 is as the table states it, not checked on the DNA. TRBV21-1 corresponds to a pseudogene. CDR3 length: 15 residues. CDR3 nucleotides: TGTGCCAGCAGCAAAGGGGACAAAACGGGTAACATTCAGTACTTC. It specifies CASSKGDKTGNIQYF.

This chain uses TRBV3-1 (or the pseudogene TRBV3-2) with TRBJ2-1; no clear D. V was trimmed by 1 base and J by 10 bases, leaving 14 bases between them. This CDR3 region has 14 residues. Per germline, CDR1 LGHDT and CDR2 YNNKEL (reference sequence). The CDR3 sequence is CASSQVSGNSEQFF. CDR3 bases: TGTGCCAGCAGCCAAGTGTCAGGTAACTCCGAGCAGTTCTTC.